A selection of T cell receptor beta chains follows, all from one sample in a study of blood T cell repertoires in COVID-19. The table came from immunoSEQ multiplex PCR; TCRdb's copy has only in-frame clones and leaves some out. The sample has about 40,000 clones, about 86% seen once. The specimen was peripheral blood. The source is a human donor with acute or convalescent COVID-19. The donor label of this sample is uncertain. The CDR3 runs from the conserved cysteine through the conserved F or W. D genes are given only for firm matches. Expanded clones are given a class, and other clones once, few, many or no size at all.

.,TRBJ2-1,TRBV15,TRBD1,CATSRDYPDRFVNEQFF,TGTGCCACCAGCAGAGATTACCCGGACAGGTTTGTCAATGAGCAGTTCTTC
.,TRBJ2-3,TRBV19,TRBD1,CASSISPGQGIGTDTQYF,TGTGCCAGTAGTATAAGTCCGGGACAGGGTATAGGGACAGATACGCAGTATTTT
.,TRBJ2-3,TRBV10-1,TRBD2,CASSESTAGVSGTDTQYF,TGCGCCAGCAGTGAGTCGACGGCGGGAGTGTCCGGCACAGATACGCAGTATTTT
.,TRBJ1-4,TRBV3-1/TRBV3-2,.,CASSQDRGGKLFF,TGTGCCAGCAGCCAAGATCGGGGGGGAAAACTGTTTTTT
.,TRBJ1-1,TRBV15,TRBD1,CATSRAGTGNTEAFF,TGTGCCACCAGCAGAGCTGGGACAGGGAACACTGAAGCTTTCTTT
.,TRBJ1-1,TRBV3-1/TRBV3-2,.,CASSQTANTEAFF,TGTGCCAGCAGCCAAACAGCGAACACTGAAGCTTTCTTT
.,TRBJ2-7,TRBV7-3,TRBD1,CASSLLPDRDYEQYF,TGTGCCAGCAGCTTATTACCGGACAGGGACTACGAGCAGTACTTC
.,TRBJ2-3,TRBV27,TRBD1,CASSLWARGQADTQYF,TGTGCCAGCAGTTTATGGGCCAGGGGGCAGGCAGATACGCAGTATTTT
once,TRBJ1-5,TRBV29-1,.,CSVEVENQPQHF,TGCAGCGTTGAAGTAGAGAATCAGCCCCAGCATTTT
.,TRBJ2-7,TRBV3-1/TRBV3-2,.,CASSQVQNAGEQYF,TGTGCCAGCAGCCAAGTACAAAACGCGGGGGAGCAGTACTTC
.,TRBJ2-6,TRBV27,TRBD1,CATPRDRGKSGANVLTF,TGTGCCACCCCGCGGGACAGGGGGAAATCTGGGGCCAACGTCCTGACTTTC
.,TRBJ1-2,TRBV6-1,TRBD1,CASSEQTGTGYTF,TGTGCCAGCAGTGAACAGACAGGGACCGGCTACACCTTC
.,TRBJ2-1,TRBV27,TRBD2,CASSPRALAGPSGQFF,TGTGCCAGCAGTCCTCGTGCGCTAGCGGGGCCATCCGGGCAGTTCTTC
.,TRBJ1-2,TRBV12-3/TRBV12-4,.,CASSDGYGYTF,TGTGCCAGCAGTGACGGGTATGGCTACACCTTC
few,TRBJ1-6,TRBV2,TRBD1,CASREGTVNSPLHF,TGTGCCAGCAGGGAGGGGACAGTTAATTCACCCCTCCACTTT
once,TRBJ2-3,TRBV9,.,CASSVGLLNTDTQYF,TGTGCCAGCAGCGTAGGACTTTTGAACACAGATACGCAGTATTTT
.,TRBJ1-5,TRBV2,.,CASRSLGGSNQPQHF,TGTGCCAGCAGGTCGTTGGGGGGTAGCAATCAGCCCCAGCATTTT
.,TRBJ1-5,TRBV7-8,TRBD1,CASSSEGASSNQPQHF,TGTGCCAGCAGCTCGGAGGGGGCTTCGAGCAATCAGCCCCAGCATTTT
.,TRBJ2-4,TRBV27,.,CASSGPGAKNIQYF,TGTGCCAGCAGTGGTCCCGGAGCCAAAAACATTCAGTACTTC
once,TRBJ2-7,TRBV18,TRBD2,CASSPLSGTYEQYF,TGTGCCAGCTCACCATTGAGCGGGACCTACGAGCAGTACTTC
.,TRBJ2-1,TRBV7-9,TRBD2,CASSLGTSGSNEQFF,TGTGCCAGCAGCTTAGGGACTAGCGGGTCGAATGAGCAGTTCTTC
.,TRBJ2-1,TRBV3-1/TRBV3-2,TRBD2,CASSPLAGGAFDNEQFF,TGTGCCAGCAGCCCTCTAGCGGGAGGGGCCTTCGACAATGAGCAGTTCTTC
.,TRBJ2-5,TRBV7-9,TRBD2,CASRPVLADPQETQYF,TGTGCCAGCAGACCAGTCCTAGCGGATCCCCAGGAGACCCAGTACTTC
.,TRBJ2-3,TRBV28,TRBD1,CASSSSGQDTDTQYF,TGTGCCAGCAGTTCCTCGGGACAGGACACAGATACGCAGTATTTT
once,TRBJ1-3,TRBV19,.,CASSIRGFGNTIYF,TGTGCCAGTAGTATTCGGGGTTTCGGAAACACCATATATTTT
few,TRBJ2-3,TRBV11-2,TRBD2,CASSKTSGGFTDTQYF,TGTGCCAGCAGTAAGACTAGCGGGGGGTTCACAGATACGCAGTATTTT
.,TRBJ1-2,TRBV15,.,CATSRSKDKVYGYTF,TGTGCCACCAGCAGATCCAAGGACAAGGTCTATGGCTACACCTTC
.,TRBJ1-1,TRBV6-2/TRBV6-3,.,CASSYSLTGGRAFF,TGTGCCAGCAGTTACTCGCTCACGGGGGGGCGAGCTTTCTTT
once,TRBJ1-3,TRBV11-2,.,CASSLYSGNTIYF,TGTGCCAGCAGCCTGTACTCTGGAAACACCATATATTTT
once,TRBJ2-7,TRBV18,.,CASAWEPYEQYF,TGTGCCAGCGCCTGGGAGCCTTACGAGCAGTACTTC
.,TRBJ1-4,TRBV2,TRBD1,CASNPGTGEKLFF,TGTGCCAGCAATCCCGGGACAGGCGAAAAACTGTTTTTT
.,TRBJ2-3,TRBV28,.,CASSLRTGLRDTQYF,TGTGCCAGCAGTTTGCGTACAGGGTTGAGGGATACGCAGTATTTT
.,TRBJ2-2,TRBV6-2/TRBV6-3,TRBD2,CASRPSGGPYGELFF,TGTGCCAGCAGACCTAGCGGGGGCCCCTATGGGGAGCTGTTTTTT
.,TRBJ2-7,TRBV7-6,TRBD1,CASSFPGQAYEQYF,TGTGCCAGCAGCTTTCCGGGACAGGCCTACGAGCAGTACTTC